The 15 T cell receptor beta chains given below trace back to one sample, sequenced in a study of T cell repertoires in cytomegalovirus infection. MiXCR, run by TCRdb on the reads, gives a single entry per CDR3 protein. The repertoire consists of some 350,000 distinct CDR3 sequences, with just under 35% occurring once and the leading ten covering around an eighth. No antigens are known for them. The sequenced sample was cultured PBMCs, obtained from culture after CMV antigen stimulation. The origin of the receptors is a human donor in good health (CMV status not recorded). Some clones in this sample may be carry-over from other donors' samples.

This clonotype came up a few times. The rearrangement links TRBV20-1 to TRBJ2-1; D ambiguous. Looked up from germline, CDR1 is DFQATT and CDR2 is SNEGSKA (reference sequence). This CDR3 is 14 amino acids long. Between the trimmed V and J ends, which lost 5 bases and 0 bases, there was a span of 11 bases. CDR3 nucleotide sequence: TGCAGTGCTGGCACCCACAGCTCCTACAATGAGCAGTTCTTC. Protein sequence: CSAGTHSSYNEQFF.

The J gene is TRBJ1-2, the V gene TRBV6-5; D call uncertain. The V gene lost 10 bases and the J gene lost 2 bases, with 11 bases spanning the gap. Germline V gene data show CDR1 as MNHEY and CDR2 as SVGAGI. The CDR3 is 12 residues long. The CDR3 nucleotides read TGTGCCATAAGGGAGGACAACTATGGCTACACCTTC. It translates to CAIREDNYGYTF.

This clonotype appeared many times. The chain couples TRBV7-2 to TRBJ2-7; D possibly corresponds to TRBD2 (7 bases). The CDR3 totals 15 residues. CDR1 SGHTA and CDR2 FQGNSA come from the germline V gene. V shed 2 bases and J shed 2 bases, with 13 bases lying between them. The CDR3 reads CASSLRGGGPYEQYF. Written as DNA, the CDR3 is TGTGCCAGCAGCTTAAGGGGGGGAGGCCCCTACGAGCAGTACTTC.

The chain has TRBV6-2 or TRBV6-3 and TRBJ2-2; tentatively, D is TRBD2 (5 bases). Trimming took off 6 bases at V and 7 bases at J, with 9 bases between the two ends. Germline-derived CDR1 and CDR2 are MNHEY and SVGEGT. This CDR3 contains 12 residues. CDR3 sequence: CASSLAGGELFF. The CDR3 DNA sequence: TGTGCCAGCAGCCTAGCTGGCGGGGAGCTGTTTTTT.

This clonotype has just a few counts. V gene TRBV6-2 or TRBV6-3 combines with J gene TRBJ1-5; 10 bases line up with TRBD1. Trimming removed 6 bases from V and 4 bases from J; junction bases left unmatched: 6. The CDR3 loop spans 15 amino acids. CDR1 MNHEY and CDR2 SVGEGT come from the germline V gene. CDR3 sequence reads: CASRYRTGGNQPQHF. The CDR3 coding sequence is TGTGCCAGCAGGTATCGGACAGGGGGTAATCAGCCCCAGCATTTT.

J is TRBJ2-2 and V is TRBV7-9, with 11 bases fitting TRBD2. The J segment lost 4 bases and the V segment lost 8 bases, leaving 3 bases of the junction unmatched. This CDR3 has 14 residues. Germline CDR1 and CDR2: SEHNR and FQNEAQ (reference sequence). DNA of the CDR3: TGTGCCAGCCAGGGACTAGCGGTCACCGGGGAGCTGTTTTTT. Its translation is CASQGLAVTGELFF.

This clonotype was seen just once. Possible read error: a much larger clone is one base away. The CDR3 carries no conserved terminal phenylalanine or tryptophan, so it likely arises from a read error. This sequence joins TRBV7-2 and TRBJ2-1; 10 bases are shared with TRBD2. V trimming: 4 bases; J trimming: 12 bases; junction bases outside the gene matches: 3. This CDR3 is built from 12 residues. Germline assignment: CDR1 SGHTA and CDR2 FQGNSA. The DNA of the CDR3 is TGTGCCAGCAGCTCTCAGCGGGAGGGGCAGTTCATC. This sequence encodes CASSSQREGQFI.

The CDR3 bases are TGTGCCAGTAACCCGAAGGACAGGGACAATTCACCCCTCCACTTT. Amino acid sequence: CASNPKDRDNSPLHF. V and J are TRBV19 and TRBJ1-6, with 8 bases aligning to TRBD1. This CDR3 has 15 amino acids. Germline V CDR1 and CDR2: LNHDA, SQIVND (reference sequence). With 7 bases clipped from V and 7 bases from J, the junction kept 9 bases outside the gene matches.

The chain combines TRBV12-3 or TRBV12-4 with TRBJ1-6, with TRBD1 matching 7 bases. V gave up 1 base and J gave up 10 bases; unmatched junction bases: 4. The CDR3 is 14 residues long. The CDR3 reads CASSLVQGNSPLHF. CDR3 DNA: TGTGCCAGCAGTTTAGTACAGGGGAACTCACCCCTCCACTTT.

This clonotype came up a few times. At one boundary the junction diverges from the germline segment, which might be a read error. The gene calls are TRBV4-1 and TRBJ1-1; unclear D gene. CDR1 is MGHRA and CDR2 is YSYEKL in the germline V gene. There are 15 residues in the CDR3. CDR3 region: CASSQDISGSGRAFF. CDR3 coding DNA: TGTGCCAGCAGCCAAGACATCTCGGGGTCCGGGAGGGCTTTCTTT.

The rearrangement joins TRBV28 to TRBJ1-2; D remains ambiguous. Per the germline V gene, CDR1 is MDHEN and CDR2 is SYDVKM. CDR3 length equals 12 residues. V was clipped by 6 bases and J by 4 bases, with 9 bases between them. The DNA for the CDR3 is TGTGCCAGCAGGGAGGGCCTCTATGGCTACACCTTC. This sequence encodes CASREGLYGYTF.

This clonotype was seen at least ten times. The chain carries TRBV19 and TRBJ2-1, with D possibly being TRBD1 (5 bases). The CDR3 is 14 amino acids. V lost 6 bases to trimming and J lost 0 bases, with 9 bases between them. Germline loops: CDR1 LNHDA, CDR2 SQIVND (reference sequence). The CDR3 DNA reads TGTGCCAGTAGGAGACAGAGCTCCTACAATGAGCAGTTCTTC. Its translation: CASRRQSSYNEQFF.

The rearrangement joins TRBV2 to TRBJ2-7; D gene unclear. This CDR3 comprises 13 residues. The V gene's germline CDR1 is SNHLY and CDR2 FYNNEI. V was trimmed by 4 bases and J by 0 bases, leaving 7 bases between them. The CDR3 here is CASSGASSYEQYF. The CDR3 region has the DNA TGTGCCAGCAGTGGGGCGTCCTCCTACGAGCAGTACTTC.

This clonotype was seen at least ten times. The chain combines TRBV28 with TRBJ2-1; 12 nucleotides line up with TRBD2. The germline gives CDR1 MDHEN, CDR2 SYDVKM. The CDR3 is 20 residues long. The ends lost 3 bases at V and 1 base at J; junction bases unmatched: 13. CDR3 DNA sequence: TGTGCCAGCAGTTTTTCCGGGACTAGCGGGTCGACAAAGTCCTACAATGAGCAGTTCTTC. It yields the protein CASSFSGTSGSTKSYNEQFF.

J is TRBJ2-1 and V is TRBV4-1; D might be TRBD2 (6 bases). The CDR3 consists of 16 residues. Germline values: CDR1 MGHRA, CDR2 YSYEKL. V lost 0 bases and J lost 4, with 13 bases in between. The CDR3 DNA reads as TGCGCCAGCAGCCAAGAGTCGGCTAGCGCTTACAATGAGCAGTTCTTC. Translating gives CASSQESASAYNEQFF.